Listed below are T cell receptor beta chains from one sample, sequenced in a study of T cell changes during pregnancy in multiple sclerosis. Sequencing used immunoSEQ multiplex PCR; TCRdb keeps in-frame clones, though not all of them. In the table there are 40,000 to 55,000 clones, 85% to 90% of which are singletons. The specimen comprised CD4+ T cells from peripheral blood mononuclear cells, sampled in the first trimester of pregnancy. These receptors were obtained from a female donor with multiple sclerosis, enrolled in a pregnancy study. The CDR3 runs from the conserved cysteine through the conserved F or W. Each record gives: D gene, J gene, V gene, clone size, CDR3 protein, CDR3 DNA. A D gene is named only where the DNA matches it firmly. The size of a clone is reported for some rows only, either as once, few or many, or as a class for expanded clones.

>TRBD1|TRBJ1-4|TRBV30|.
CAWSPGQGHEKLFF
TGTGCCTGGAGCCCGGGACAGGGGCATGAAAAACTGTTTTTT
>.|TRBJ1-3|TRBV6-6|.
CASSSSSGDSGNTIYF
TGTGCCAGCAGTTCGTCTTCAGGTGACTCTGGAAACACCATATATTTT
>TRBD2|TRBJ2-2|TRBV15|.
CATSRVPGLAGAGELFF
TGTGCCACCAGCAGAGTTCCGGGACTAGCGGGAGCCGGGGAGCTGTTTTTT
>TRBD1|TRBJ2-7|TRBV19|.
CASSPTTQGARSYEQYF
TGTGCCAGTAGCCCTACTACCCAGGGGGCTCGCTCCTACGAGCAGTACTTC
>.|TRBJ2-4|TRBV19|.
CASSIDGGNIQYF
TGTGCCAGTAGTATAGACGGAGGGAACATTCAGTACTTC
>.|TRBJ1-1|TRBV5-1|.
CASSFQGGDRAFF
TGCGCCAGCAGCTTTCAGGGAGGGGATAGAGCTTTCTTT
>TRBD1|TRBJ2-7|TRBV15|.
CATSRGPGQGVPTYEQYF
TGTGCCACCAGCAGAGGCCCGGGACAGGGGGTTCCCACCTACGAGCAGTACTTC
>.|TRBJ2-1|TRBV2|.
CASRQHRDLPYNEQFF
TGTGCCAGCAGGCAACATCGGGACTTACCCTACAATGAGCAGTTCTTC
>.|TRBJ2-7|TRBV21-1|.
CASSTPGLAGVRSYEQYF
TGTGCCAGCAGCACCCCGGGACTAGCGGGAGTAAGGTCCTACGAGCAGTACTTC
>.|TRBJ1-5|TRBV2|.
CASSGGGGVSSNQPQHF
TGTGCCAGCAGTGGAGGTGGAGGGGTGAGTAGCAATCAGCCCCAGCATTTT
>TRBD2|TRBJ2-7|TRBV5-1|.
CASSLAGGAYEQYF
TGCGCCAGCAGCTTAGCGGGAGGGGCCTACGAGCAGTACTTC
>TRBD1|TRBJ1-5|TRBV28|.
CASRETGRLSNQPQHF
TGTGCCAGCAGGGAGACAGGGCGACTTAGCAATCAGCCCCAGCATTTT
>TRBD2|TRBJ2-5|TRBV4-2|once
CASSQNRRELETQYF
TGTGCCAGCAGCCAAAACCGGCGGGAGCTAGAGACCCAGTACTTC
>TRBD1|TRBJ2-2|TRBV5-8|.
CASSTWTGALGGELFF
TGTGCCAGCAGTACCTGGACAGGAGCCCTAGGCGGGGAGCTGTTTTTT
>TRBD1|TRBJ2-7|TRBV6-5|.
CASRGGQGASYEQYF
TGTGCCAGCAGGGGAGGACAGGGGGCATCCTACGAGCAGTACTTC
>TRBD1|TRBJ2-6|TRBV5-5|.
CASSGQGARSGANVLTF
TGTGCCAGCAGCGGACAGGGGGCCCGCTCTGGGGCCAACGTCCTGACTTTC
>TRBD1|TRBJ1-1|TRBV9|.
CASSARTGRTEAFF
TGTGCCAGCAGCGCCCGGACAGGGAGGACTGAAGCTTTCTTT
>.|TRBJ2-2|TRBV6-5|once
CATATGRNTGELFF
TGTGCCACTGCGACGGGTCGGAACACCGGGGAGCTGTTTTTT
>TRBD2|TRBJ2-2|TRBV10-2|.
CASRRTSGNPNTGELFF
TGCGCCAGCAGGCGGACTAGCGGGAACCCGAACACCGGGGAGCTGTTTTTT
>TRBD1|TRBJ1-5|TRBV6-1|.
CASSDGTGAQPQHF
TGTGCCAGCAGTGATGGGACAGGGGCACAGCCCCAGCATTTT
>.|TRBJ2-1|TRBV30|.
CAWSDPRGRGYNEQFF
TGTGCCTGGAGTGACCCTAGAGGGAGGGGGTACAATGAGCAGTTCTTC
>TRBD2|TRBJ2-7|TRBV18|.
CASSPQGLIAGIYEQYF
TGTGCCAGCTCACCACAGGGTCTCATAGCGGGAATCTACGAGCAGTACTTC
>.|TRBJ1-1|TRBV28|.
CASSGVRGIPEAFF
TGTGCCAGCAGTGGCGTTCGGGGGATCCCTGAAGCTTTCTTT
>TRBD2|TRBJ2-7|TRBV28|.
CASSLGTSFIQGSYEQYF
TGTGCCAGCAGTTTGGGGACTAGTTTCATTCAGGGGTCCTACGAGCAGTACTTC
>TRBD1|TRBJ1-4|TRBV6-1|.
CASSVTGATNEKLFF
TGTGCCAGCAGTGTCACAGGGGCTACTAATGAAAAACTGTTTTTT
>TRBD2|TRBJ2-7|TRBV4-1|.
CASSEPGLAGAEQYF
TGCGCCAGCAGCGAGCCGGGACTAGCGGGAGCCGAGCAGTACTTC
>TRBD2|TRBJ2-1|TRBV5-8|.
CASSERLAGGRHEQFF
TGTGCCAGCAGCGAAAGACTAGCGGGAGGACGGCATGAGCAGTTCTTC
>TRBD2|TRBJ2-7|TRBV28|once
CASRQAGAPYEQYF
TGTGCCAGCAGACAAGCGGGAGCTCCCTACGAGCAGTACTTC
>.|TRBJ2-5|TRBV27|.
CASSFRWQGETQYF
TGTGCCAGCAGTTTCAGATGGCAGGGAGAGACCCAGTACTTC
>.|TRBJ2-7|TRBV28|.
CASRVSRGYYEQYF
TGTGCCAGCAGAGTGTCACGAGGGTACTACGAGCAGTACTTC
>.|TRBJ1-1|TRBV7-9|.
CASSLSGGFTEAFF
TGTGCCAGCAGCTTGTCGGGGGGCTTCACTGAAGCTTTCTTT
>.|TRBJ2-2|TRBV2|.
CASSEARGSTGELFF
TGTGCCAGCAGTGAAGCGCGAGGGAGCACCGGGGAGCTGTTTTTT
>.|TRBJ2-3|TRBV9|.
CASSVGVISGTSTDTQYF
TGTGCCAGCAGCGTAGGGGTCATTAGCGGTACTAGCACAGATACGCAGTATTTT